This section outlines one T cell receptor (beta chain) sequence together with its context. Its antigen is as yet unknown. Healthy HIV-negative adults with no recent acute infections or vaccinations were recruited as donors. TCRdb's copy holds only in-frame clones and misses some; the assay was immunoSEQ multiplex PCR. The sample lists 2 million or so clones, over 85% occurring once. V lost 5 bases, J lost 5 bases, and 10 bases lay in between. The CDR3 is 12 amino acids. Looked up from germline, CDR1 is SNHLY and CDR2 is FYNNEI. This sample is drawn from a study of shared clonotypes between healthy human individuals. Study conclusions and caveats: Enrolling few donors narrowed the genetic and exposure-history diversity that was represented. Non-shared clonotypes had lower generation probabilities than clonotypes shared by all four sorted-subset donors.

This TCR came from a man aged 18 to 30 in good health. The rearrangement uses TRBV2 and TRBJ2-7; the D gene could be TRBD1 or TRBD2 (5 bases each). Material: naive CD4+ T cells sorted from blood. This sample's subset: CD45RA+ positively selected. CDR3: CASSPGPHEQYF. CDR3 DNA: TGTGCCAGCAGTCCGGGACCCCACGAGCAGTACTTC. The whole variable domain, filled in from reference TRBV2 and TRBJ2-7, reads EPEVTQTPSHQVTQMGQEVILRCVPISNHLYFYWYRQILGQKVEFLVSFYNNEISEKSEIFDDQFSVERPDGSNFTLKIRSTKLEDSAMYFCASSPGPHEQYFGPGTRLTVT.